Given below is one T cell receptor beta chain in context. The authors built TCR beta libraries using iRepertoire HTBI primers and Arm-PCR of CDR3 regions. Each CDR3 protein is one row after TCRdb ran MiXCR on the multiplex PCR reads. The profile shows over 350,000 distinct CDR3 sequences, 15% of them singletons. Time point indicated: newly diagnosed GD, antithyroid drugs for less than 3 months. The TCR library was made from RNA that had been extracted from PBMCs in TRIzol. The source of the sample is a study of regulatory T cells in long-lasting Graves disease. The V end lost 2 bases, the J end lost 7 bases, and 21 bases lay between the germline ends. Germline V lookup: CDR1 SGHDN, CDR2 FVKESK. CDR3 length: 17 amino acids. These data were also filed under a second study, of T cells in Graves' hyperthyroidism and ophthalmopathy.

Sequencing used peripheral blood mononuclear cells (PBMCs), obtained at new diagnosis, from a patient treated with antithyroid drugs. The receptor was derived from a woman in her forties with Graves disease. This chain connects TRBV14 to TRBJ2-1; the D call may be TRBD1 or TRBD2 (5 bases each). DNA of the CDR3: TGTGCCAGCAGCCAAAAACCAGGCAGGGACCCCCCAAATGAGCAGTTCTTC. It is translated as CASSQKPGRDPPNEQFF.